This T cell receptor (beta chain) comes out of a study of OX40 agonist ivuxolimab in advanced cancers. Overall study context: An anti-OX40 (CD134) antibody with agonistic activity, ivuxolimab, was administered to patients. Partial responses were seen in three patients, one with hepatocellular carcinoma and two with cutaneous melanoma. Findings of the study overall: On average, a greater number of expanded clones characterised CD8+ T cells relative to CD4+. The CD4+ and CD8+ T cells in the blood had expanded clonally by week 6 at 0.1 to 3.0 mg/kg.

Sequenced by immunoSEQ multiplex PCR; TCRdb stores in-frame clones only, minus some. The repertoire holds approximately 90,000 clones, with roughly nine tenths as singletons. Germline V lookup: CDR1 LNHDA, CDR2 SQIVND (reference sequence). This CDR3 contains 13 residues. The germline V and J ends were trimmed by 4 bases and 3 bases, with 6 bases remaining between them. In regard to this clone: Its antigen is as yet unknown.

This clonotype was obtained from an adult with an advanced solid tumor such as melanoma, head and neck, liver or kidney cancer. The starting material was CD4+ or CD8+ T cells sorted from blood, obtained in a trial of the OX40 agonist ivuxolimab. The chain joins TRBV19 to TRBJ2-2; no definite D call. Written as DNA, the CDR3 is TGTGCCAGTAGTAATCGTGACACCGGGGAGCTGTTTTTT. Translation gives CASSNRDTGELFF.